The entry below describes one T cell receptor beta chain. This record belongs to a study of PD-1 blockade in classical Hodgkin lymphoma. The sample's time point: newly diagnosed, previously untreated cHL patient sample. Magnetic negative selection was used to purify CD4+ T cells from thawed PBMCs. The authors used newly diagnosed, untreated classical Hodgkin lymphoma PBMCs as comparison. Sequencing used immunoSEQ multiplex PCR; TCRdb keeps in-frame clones, though not all of them. The profile covers around 16,000 clones, with just over 85% appearing a single time and about 0.82% taken by the ten largest. The receptor's source is a human donor with classical Hodgkin lymphoma. Sequencing was performed on CD4+ T cells from blood.

The CDR3 DNA reads TGTGCCAGCAGTAAAGACAGGGGTGTGACAAATGAGCAGTTCTTC. It translates to CASSKDRGVTNEQFF. The chain joins TRBV27 to TRBJ2-1; 8 bases agree with TRBD1. V was pared by 5 bases and J by 7 bases, with 10 bases of the junction left unmatched. Germline lookup yields CDR1 MNHEY and CDR2 SMNVEV (reference sequence). This CDR3 comprises 15 residues.